This TCR beta chain was sequenced in a study of T cells in localized non-small cell lung cancer. The study, taken as a whole, reports: When the top 100 tumor clones were examined, a median approximately 59 of them also appeared in the adjacent lung, which was paired and uninvolved. Uninvolved adjacent lung had more T cell clonality than any other tissue, topping tumor. As only one tumor region underwent sequencing, heterogeneity remains possible.

The CDR3 sequence is 14 residues long. CDR1 is GTSNPN, CDR2 SVGIG, per germline (reference sequence). V dropped 5 bases and J dropped 1 base, with 14 bases sitting between them. A word on this clone: Antigen unknown.

Sequenced by immunoSEQ multiplex PCR; TCRdb stores in-frame clones only, minus some. The data show just under 20,000 clones, with approximately 90% seen just once and about 8.4% held by the top ten. The sample was peripheral blood, taken before any cancer treatment. The chain links TRBV30 to TRBJ1-1; D is undetermined. The sequence came from a man aged 40 to 75 with stage I lung adenocarcinoma. The DNA for the CDR3 is TGTGCCTGGGACCGAGATGTTACGAACACTGAAGCTTTCTTT. This encodes CAWDRDVTNTEAFF.